The present T cell receptor beta chain was sequenced within a study of blood T cell repertoires in COVID-19. Looking at the study overall: T cells, B-cell-depleted T cells, or PBMCs supplied cDNA or gDNA.

Germline V gene lookup returns CDR1 MDHEN and CDR2 SYDVKM. Trimming took 8 bases from V and 0 from J, leaving 12 bases between them. The CDR3 is made up of 14 amino acids. Only in-frame clones appear in the TCRdb table, and some are missing; sequencing was by immunoSEQ multiplex PCR. The profile shows some 100,000 clones, approximately 90% of them singletons. Sequencing was performed on peripheral blood. This clonotype originated in a woman of 80 years or more with active COVID-19. The chain employs TRBV28 and TRBJ2-3; maybe TRBD2 (5 bases). CDR3 sequence reads: CASLGSFSTDTQYF. The CDR3 DNA reads TGTGCCAGCCTAGGGAGCTTTAGCACAGATACGCAGTATTTT.